Presented here are 6 T cell receptor beta chains from one specimen sequenced in a study of tumor-infiltrating lymphocytes in primary liver carcinoma. It was from roughly 20-30 mg of unsorted bulk tissue that RNA and DNA were co-extracted. Reverse transcription of around 0.45 ug total RNA with a constant-region primer produced TCR beta cDNA. Generation of the TCR beta libraries relied on three nested multiplex PCR rounds using slightly modified ARM-PCR. PCR rounds one and two used TRBV1-TRBV30 forward primers with a C-beta reverse primer for approximately 11 cycles each. TCRdb itself ran the multiplex PCR reads through MiXCR, one entry per CDR3 protein. The profile shows tens of thousands of distinct CDR3 sequences, around 70% of them singletons. Source material: liver tumor tissue from sampling region 1. Indicated subset: tumor region T1, superior pole. These receptors were collected from a man in his forties with primary liver carcinoma and hepatitis B virus infection.

This clonotype was found many times. The V call is TRBV6-1, the J call TRBJ2-1; D unclear. The CDR3 consists of 10 residues. Trimming left V 3 bases short and J 13 bases short, with 7 bases between. In germline, CDR1 is MNHNS, CDR2 SASEGT. CDR3: CASSETLQFF. The CDR3 nucleotides read TGTGCCAGCAGTGAGACCCTCCAGTTCTTC.

This clonotype was recorded many times. The chain uses TRBV10-2 and TRBJ1-4; possible D gene TRBD1, 6 bases. The CDR3 runs to 14 residues. Per germline, CDR1 WSHSY and CDR2 SAAADI. V was pared by 3 bases and J by 4 bases, with 9 bases between. The CDR3 nucleotides are TGCGCCAGCAGTGAATTGGACAGTAATGAAAAACTGTTTTTT. Translation: CASSELDSNEKLFF.

A remark on this clonotype: A much larger clone lies one base from this, so it may be a read error. The chain is built from TRBV5-4 and TRBJ2-5; 9 bases fit TRBD1. Germline V gene sequence: CDR1 SGHNT, CDR2 YYREEE (reference sequence). This CDR3 region has 14 residues. This CDR3 reads CASSSGTGRETQHF. The CDR3 nucleotides read TGTGCCAGCAGCTCCGGGACAGGGCGGGAGACCCAGCACTTC.

The rearrangement links TRBV29-1 to TRBJ2-1; possible D gene TRBD1, 6 bases. V was pared by 3 bases and J by 4 bases, with 16 bases between. Germline assignment: CDR1 SQVTM and CDR2 ANQGSEA. The CDR3 covers 15 residues. CDR3 DNA: TGCAGCGTTGATCTCCGGGGCAGGGGTTACAATGAGCAGTTCTTC. Translating it yields CSVDLRGRGYNEQFF.

In regard to this clonotype: A much bigger clone sits one base away, suggesting this may be a read error. V gene TRBV7-9 combines with J gene TRBJ2-6, with a tentative D call TRBD1 (6 bases). The CDR3 loop spans 15 amino acids. Germline V gene sequence: CDR1 SEHNR, CDR2 FQNEAQ (reference sequence). Written as DNA, the CDR3 is TGTGCCAGCAGCTTAGCGGGGGCTGGGGCCAACGTCCCGACTTTC. Amino acid sequence: CASSLAGAGANVPTF.

The chain links TRBV11-1 to TRBJ2-7; the D gene is possibly TRBD1 (6 bases). V was clipped by 6 bases and J by 12 bases, with 27 bases between them. Germline CDR1 and CDR2: SGHAT and FQDESV (reference sequence). The length of the CDR3 is 15 residues. Here the CDR3 reads CASSFDGQFSYDRYF. The CDR3 DNA is TGTGCCAGCAGTTTCGACGGACAGTTCTCCTACGATCGGTACTTC.